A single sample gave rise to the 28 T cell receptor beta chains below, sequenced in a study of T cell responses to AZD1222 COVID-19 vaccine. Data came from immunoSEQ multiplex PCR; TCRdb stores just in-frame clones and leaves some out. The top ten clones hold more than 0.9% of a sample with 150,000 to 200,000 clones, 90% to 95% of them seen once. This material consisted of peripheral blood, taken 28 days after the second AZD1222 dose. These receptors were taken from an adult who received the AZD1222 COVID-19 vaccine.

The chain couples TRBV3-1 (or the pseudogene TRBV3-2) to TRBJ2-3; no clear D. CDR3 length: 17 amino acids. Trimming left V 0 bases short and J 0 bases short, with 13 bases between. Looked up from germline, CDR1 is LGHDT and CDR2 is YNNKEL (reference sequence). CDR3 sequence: CASSQDLVGPSTDTQYF. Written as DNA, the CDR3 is TGTGCCAGCAGCCAAGATTTGGTAGGCCCTAGCACAGATACGCAGTATTTT.

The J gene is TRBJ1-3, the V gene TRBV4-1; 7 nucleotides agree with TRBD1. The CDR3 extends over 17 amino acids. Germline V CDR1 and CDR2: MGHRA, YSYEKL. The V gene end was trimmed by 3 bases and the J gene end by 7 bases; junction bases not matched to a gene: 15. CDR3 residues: CASSHPGQLALKNTIYF. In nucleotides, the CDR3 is TGCGCCAGCAGCCATCCGGGACAGCTTGCTTTGAAGAACACCATATATTTT.

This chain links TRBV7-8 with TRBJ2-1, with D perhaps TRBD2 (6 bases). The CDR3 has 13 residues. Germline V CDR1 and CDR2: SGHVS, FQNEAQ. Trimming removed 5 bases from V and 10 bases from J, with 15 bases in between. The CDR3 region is CASSPGEEGEQFF. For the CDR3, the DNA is TGTGCCAGCAGCCCGGGAGAAGAGGGAGAGCAGTTCTTC.

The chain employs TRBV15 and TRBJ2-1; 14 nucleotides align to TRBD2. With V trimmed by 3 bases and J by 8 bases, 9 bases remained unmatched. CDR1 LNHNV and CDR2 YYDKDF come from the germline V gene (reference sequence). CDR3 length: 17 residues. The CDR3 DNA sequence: TGTGCCACCAGCAGTTCTGGAGCGGGACTAGCGGGAGATGAGCAGTTCTTC. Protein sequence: CATSSSGAGLAGDEQFF.

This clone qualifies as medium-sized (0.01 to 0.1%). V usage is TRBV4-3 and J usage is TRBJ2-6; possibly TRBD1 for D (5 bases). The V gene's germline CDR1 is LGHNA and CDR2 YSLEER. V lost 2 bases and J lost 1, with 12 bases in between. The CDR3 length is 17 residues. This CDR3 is CASSQLGAMSGANVLTF. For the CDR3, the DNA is TGCGCCAGCAGCCAATTAGGGGCAATGTCTGGGGCCAACGTCCTGACTTTC.

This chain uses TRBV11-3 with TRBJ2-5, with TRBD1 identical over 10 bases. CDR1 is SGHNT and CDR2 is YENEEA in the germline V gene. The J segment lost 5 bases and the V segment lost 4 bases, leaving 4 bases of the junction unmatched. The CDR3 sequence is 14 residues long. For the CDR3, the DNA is TGTGCCAGCAGCTCCAGACAGGGGGCTGAGACCCAGTACTTC. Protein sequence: CASSSRQGAETQYF.

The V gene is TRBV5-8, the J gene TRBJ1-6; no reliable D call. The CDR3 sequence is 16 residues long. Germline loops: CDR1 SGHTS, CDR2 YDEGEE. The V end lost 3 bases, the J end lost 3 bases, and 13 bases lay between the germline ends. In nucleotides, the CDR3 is TGTGCCAGCAGCTCCGGACGGAATATCTATAATTCACCCCTCCACTTT. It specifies CASSSGRNIYNSPLHF.

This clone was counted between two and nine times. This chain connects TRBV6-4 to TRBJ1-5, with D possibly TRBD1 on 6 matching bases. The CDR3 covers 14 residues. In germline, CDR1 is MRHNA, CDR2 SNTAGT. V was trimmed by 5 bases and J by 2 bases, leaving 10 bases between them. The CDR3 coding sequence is TGTGCCAGCAGTACGGGACACCGCAATCAGCCCCAGCATTTT. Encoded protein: CASSTGHRNQPQHF.

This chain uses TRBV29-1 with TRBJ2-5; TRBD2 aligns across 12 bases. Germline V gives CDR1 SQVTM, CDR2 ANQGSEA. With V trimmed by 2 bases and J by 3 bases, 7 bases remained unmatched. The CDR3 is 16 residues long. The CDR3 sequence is CSVEFLLAGGKETQYF. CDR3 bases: TGCAGCGTTGAATTTCTCCTAGCGGGAGGGAAAGAGACCCAGTACTTC.

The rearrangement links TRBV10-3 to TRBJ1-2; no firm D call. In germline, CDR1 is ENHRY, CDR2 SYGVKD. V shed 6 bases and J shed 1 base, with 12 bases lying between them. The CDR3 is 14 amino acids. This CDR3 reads CAIRDWGNNYGYTF. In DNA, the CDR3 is TGTGCCATCAGGGATTGGGGAAATAACTATGGCTACACCTTC.

The CDR3 sequence: CASSALAHQPQHF. In DNA form, the CDR3 reads TGTGCCAGCAGTGCCTTAGCTCATCAGCCCCAGCATTTT. This chain uses TRBV6-2 or TRBV6-3 with TRBJ1-5; unclear D gene. CDR1 MNHEY and CDR2 SVGEGT come from the germline V gene. V was cut by 5 bases and J by 5 bases, with 10 bases left in between. CDR3 length: 13 amino acids.

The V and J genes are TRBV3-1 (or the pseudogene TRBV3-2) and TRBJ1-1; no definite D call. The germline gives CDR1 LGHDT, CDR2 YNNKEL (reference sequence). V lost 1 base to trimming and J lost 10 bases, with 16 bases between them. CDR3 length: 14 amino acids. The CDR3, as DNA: TGTGCCAGCAGCCAAGTAAAGGGCCGGATAGCAGCTTTCTTT. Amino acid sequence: CASSQVKGRIAAFF.

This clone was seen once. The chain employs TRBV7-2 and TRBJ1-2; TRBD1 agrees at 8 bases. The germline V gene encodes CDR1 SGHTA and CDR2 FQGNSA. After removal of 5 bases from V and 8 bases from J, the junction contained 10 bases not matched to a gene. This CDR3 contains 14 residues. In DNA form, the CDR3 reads TGTGCCAGCAGCCCGGATAGGACAGGGAGAGGCTACACCTTC. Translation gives CASSPDRTGRGYTF.

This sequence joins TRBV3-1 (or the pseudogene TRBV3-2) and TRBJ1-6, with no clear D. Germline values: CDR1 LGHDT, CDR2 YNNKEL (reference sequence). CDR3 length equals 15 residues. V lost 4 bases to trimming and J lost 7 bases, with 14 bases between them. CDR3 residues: CASSRREPTNSPLHF. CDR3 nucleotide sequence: TGTGCCAGCAGCCGCCGGGAGCCTACAAATTCACCCCTCCACTTT.

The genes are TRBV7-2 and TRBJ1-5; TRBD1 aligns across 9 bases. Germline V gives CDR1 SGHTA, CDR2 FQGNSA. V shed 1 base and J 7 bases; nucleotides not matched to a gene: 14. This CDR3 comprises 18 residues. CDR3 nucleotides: TGTGCCAGCAGCTTAGGGCCCTACTTGACAGGGGGGGAGCAGCCCCAGCATTTT. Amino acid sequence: CASSLGPYLTGGEQPQHF.

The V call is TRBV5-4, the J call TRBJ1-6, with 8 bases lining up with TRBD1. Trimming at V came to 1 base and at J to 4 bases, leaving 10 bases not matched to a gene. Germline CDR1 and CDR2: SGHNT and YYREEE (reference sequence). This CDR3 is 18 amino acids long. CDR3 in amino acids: CASSLRAGTGDYNSPLHF. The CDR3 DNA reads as TGTGCCAGCAGCTTGCGGGCCGGGACAGGTGATTATAATTCACCCCTCCACTTT.

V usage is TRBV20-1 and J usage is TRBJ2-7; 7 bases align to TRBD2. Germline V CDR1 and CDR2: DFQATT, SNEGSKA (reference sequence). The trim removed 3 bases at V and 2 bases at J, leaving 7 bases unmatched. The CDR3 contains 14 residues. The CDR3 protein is CSASGGRNTYEQYF. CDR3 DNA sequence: TGCAGTGCTAGTGGCGGGAGAAACACCTACGAGCAGTACTTC.

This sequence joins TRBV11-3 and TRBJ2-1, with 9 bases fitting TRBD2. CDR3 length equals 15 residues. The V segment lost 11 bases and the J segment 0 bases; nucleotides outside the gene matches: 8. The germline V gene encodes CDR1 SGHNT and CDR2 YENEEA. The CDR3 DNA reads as TGTGCCGGCCCTATTAGCGGGAGCTCCTACAATGAGCAGTTCTTC. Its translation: CAGPISGSSYNEQFF.

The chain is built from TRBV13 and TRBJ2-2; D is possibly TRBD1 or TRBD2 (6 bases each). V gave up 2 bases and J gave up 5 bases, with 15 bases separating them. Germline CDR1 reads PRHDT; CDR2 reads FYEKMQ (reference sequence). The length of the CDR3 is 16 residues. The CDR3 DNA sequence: TGTGCCAGCAGCTTAAGGGGGGAAGGTTTTACCGGGGAGCTGTTTTTT. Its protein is CASSLRGEGFTGELFF.

In DNA, the CDR3 is TGCAGCGTTGAAGCTTTCTACGACAGGGGAAGTGAAAAACTGTTTTTT. This encodes CSVEAFYDRGSEKLFF. This chain connects TRBV29-1 to TRBJ1-4, with TRBD1 identical over 8 bases. CDR3 length: 16 residues. Germline V gene data show CDR1 as SQVTM and CDR2 as ANQGSEA. J gave up 7 bases and V 1 base, and 11 bases lay outside the gene matches.

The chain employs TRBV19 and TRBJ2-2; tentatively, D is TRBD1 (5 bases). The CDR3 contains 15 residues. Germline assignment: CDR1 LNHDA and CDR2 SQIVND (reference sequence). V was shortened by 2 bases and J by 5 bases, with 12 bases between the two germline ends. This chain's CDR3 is CASSIQRGWTGELFF. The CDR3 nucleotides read TGTGCCAGTAGTATACAAAGGGGCTGGACCGGGGAGCTGTTTTTT.

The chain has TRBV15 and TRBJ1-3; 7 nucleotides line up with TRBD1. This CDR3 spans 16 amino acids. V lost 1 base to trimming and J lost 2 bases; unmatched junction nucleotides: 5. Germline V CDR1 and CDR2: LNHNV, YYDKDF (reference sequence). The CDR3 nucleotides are TGTGCCACCAGCAGAGGGAACAGGGGCACTGGAAACACCATATATTTT. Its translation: CATSRGNRGTGNTIYF.

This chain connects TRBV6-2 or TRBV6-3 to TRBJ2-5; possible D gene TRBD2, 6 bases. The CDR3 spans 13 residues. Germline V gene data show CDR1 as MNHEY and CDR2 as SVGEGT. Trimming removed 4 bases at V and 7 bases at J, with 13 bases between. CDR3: CASSSRGSGTQYF. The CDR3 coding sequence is TGTGCCAGCAGTTCTCGGGGGTCCGGGACCCAGTACTTC.

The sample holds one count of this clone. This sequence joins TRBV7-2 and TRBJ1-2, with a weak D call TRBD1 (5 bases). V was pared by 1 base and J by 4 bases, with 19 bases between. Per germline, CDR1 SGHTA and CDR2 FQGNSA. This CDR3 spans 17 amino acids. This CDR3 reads CASSLGPNGGFAYGYTF. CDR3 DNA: TGTGCCAGCAGCTTAGGCCCGAACGGGGGTTTTGCCTATGGCTACACCTTC.

Here the CDR3 DNA reads TGTGCCAGCAGCGTAGCTGCGACAGGGTTTAATGAAAAACTGTTTTTT. Translating it yields CASSVAATGFNEKLFF. V usage is TRBV9 and J usage is TRBJ1-4; 7 bases agree with TRBD1. The trim removed 0 bases at V and 4 bases at J, leaving 6 bases unmatched. This CDR3 is 16 amino acids long. The germline V gene has CDR1 SGDLS and CDR2 YYNGEE.

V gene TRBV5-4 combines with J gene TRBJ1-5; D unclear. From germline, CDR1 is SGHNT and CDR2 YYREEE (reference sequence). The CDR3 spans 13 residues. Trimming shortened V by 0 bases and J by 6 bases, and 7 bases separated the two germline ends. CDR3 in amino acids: CASSLESGQPQHF. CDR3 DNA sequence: TGTGCCAGCAGCTTGGAATCCGGTCAGCCCCAGCATTTT.

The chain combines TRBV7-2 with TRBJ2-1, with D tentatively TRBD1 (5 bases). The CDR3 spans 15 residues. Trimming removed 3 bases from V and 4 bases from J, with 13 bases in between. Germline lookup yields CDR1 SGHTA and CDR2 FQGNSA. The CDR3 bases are TGTGCCAGCAGCTTCCAGACAGCTCATTACAATGAGCAGTTCTTC. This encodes CASSFQTAHYNEQFF.

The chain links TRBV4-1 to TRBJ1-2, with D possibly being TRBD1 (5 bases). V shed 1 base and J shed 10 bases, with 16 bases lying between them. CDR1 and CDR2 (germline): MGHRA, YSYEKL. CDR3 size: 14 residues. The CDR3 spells CASSQGTVAGDYTF. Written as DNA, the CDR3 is TGCGCCAGCAGCCAAGGGACGGTGGCGGGGGACTACACCTTC.